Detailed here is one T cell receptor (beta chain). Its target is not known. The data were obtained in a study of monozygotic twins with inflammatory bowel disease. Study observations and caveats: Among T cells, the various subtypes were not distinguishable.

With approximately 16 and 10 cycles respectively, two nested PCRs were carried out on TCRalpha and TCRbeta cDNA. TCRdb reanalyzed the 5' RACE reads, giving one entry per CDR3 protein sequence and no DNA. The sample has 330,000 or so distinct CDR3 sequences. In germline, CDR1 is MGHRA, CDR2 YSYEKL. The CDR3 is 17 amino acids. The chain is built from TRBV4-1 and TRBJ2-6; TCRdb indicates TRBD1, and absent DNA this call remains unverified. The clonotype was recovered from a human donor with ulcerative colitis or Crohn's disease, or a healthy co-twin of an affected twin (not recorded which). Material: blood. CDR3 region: CASSQGRWGTGANVLTF.